Below, one TCR beta chain is given with its context. In its sample, this clonotype was seen a few times. There is no known antigen for this receptor. Per-base qualities were not stored, and no clone one base away is much larger. TCRdb records Illumina HiSeq 1500 as the sequencer. TCRdb reanalyzed the raw reads on its own, using fastp at Q25 for trimming and MiXCR for clone calling, and kept in-frame beta chains. Rows are combined by CDR3 protein, so each entry shows the most common genes and DNA. The sample table lists nearly 650,000 distinct CDR3 sequences, roughly a quarter of them with a count of one. Together, the top ten hold 8% of the sample. As encoded in the germline V gene, CDR1 is SGHRS while CDR2 is YFSETQ. Trimming leaves V shorter by 1 base and J shorter by 14 bases, with the junction holding 10 bases beyond the gene matches. The CDR3 sequence holds 14 residues, the cysteine and phenylalanine included. Solely the CDR3 DNA is kept, with 42 bases framed from the first base.

These data come from a study of T cell repertoires in cytomegalovirus infection (dated by TCRdb to between 2018 and 2021). Background on the whole study: Donor HLA type was relevant to the analysis, as public TCR beta signatures indicated carriage of CMV infection together with the matching HLA type. Overall study results and their limits: Carriers of CMV infection plus the relevant HLA type were discriminated by the cumulative frequency of public TCR beta family members in the study cohort and in an independent 352-donor cohort. In the ex vivo response, HLA-C-restricted CMV-specific TCR beta clonotypes were dominant, and in two of eight donors the single most frequent clonotype came from this HLA-C-restricted group.

The TCR sequence derives from a human donor in good health (CMV status not recorded). Some clones in this sample may be carry-over from other donors' samples. Sample: CD8+ T cells from PBMCs. Recombination joined TRBV5-1 with TRBJ2-4, with TRBD1 identical over 9 junction bases. In nucleotide form, the sequence is TGCGCCAGCAGCTTGCGGAGGGACAGGGTAGAGGAGTACTTC. This translates into CASSLRRDRVEEYF.